Following are 20 T cell receptor beta chains from one sample sequenced in a study of beta chain features in type 1 diabetes. Broader study findings: Within each of all four CD4+ subsets, Type 1 diabetes patients had TCRB CDR3s that were moderately but significantly shorter.

All of the isolated RNA was reverse transcribed, so expressed TCRB transcripts were sequenced. TCRdb keeps only in-frame clones here, not all; method: immunoSEQ multiplex PCR. This sample has some 640,000 clones, with more than 13% found just once. Their antigen targets remain unknown. The sequenced sample consisted of naive CD4+ T cells from blood. These receptors all stem from a man between 18 and 29 years old with type 1 diabetes.

CDR3 protein: CASSFGFWSGASYNEQFF. The CDR3 DNA reads as TGTGCCAGCAGCTTTGGATTTTGGAGCGGGGCCTCCTACAATGAGCAGTTCTTC. The chain links TRBV13 to TRBJ2-1; TRBD2 matches 7 bases. The CDR3 runs 18 residues. The ends lost 3 bases at V and 0 bases at J; junction bases unmatched: 11. Germline V gene lookup returns CDR1 PRHDT and CDR2 FYEKMQ (reference sequence). Supplemented by reference TRBV13 and TRBJ2-1, the full variable domain reads AAGVIQSPRHLIKEKRETATLKCYPIPRHDTVYWYQQGPGQDPQFLISFYEKMQSDKGSIPDRFSAQQFSDYHSELNMSSLELGDSALYFCASSFGFWSGASYNEQFFGPGTRLTVL.

This clone was found a few times. The CDR3 DNA sequence: TGTGCCAGCAGTGAAGCTCGGGGGGGGCTCTCCTACGAGCAGTACTTC. Protein product: CASSEARGGLSYEQYF. This rearrangement joins TRBV2 to TRBJ2-7; 8 bases are shared with TRBD2. The CDR3 has 16 residues. V trimming: 0 bases; J trimming: 0 bases; junction bases outside the gene matches: 4. CDR1 is SNHLY and CDR2 is FYNNEI in the germline V gene.

V and J are TRBV29-1 and TRBJ2-3; 8 bases match TRBD1. The germline V gene has CDR1 SQVTM and CDR2 ANQGSEA. CDR3 length equals 14 residues. With 7 bases clipped from V and 2 bases from J, the junction kept 8 bases outside the gene matches. CDR3 nucleotide sequence: TGCAGCGCCGACACAGGGGGGAACACAGATACGCAGTATTTT. Translating it yields CSADTGGNTDTQYF.

V usage is TRBV6-1 and J usage is TRBJ1-2; D is possibly TRBD1 (5 bases). In germline, CDR1 is MNHNS, CDR2 SASEGT. The germline V and J ends were trimmed by 7 bases and 5 bases, with 17 bases remaining between them. The CDR3 has 14 amino acids. CDR3 DNA sequence: TGTGCCAGCACCCCACCAGGGAATCGATATGGCTACACCTTC. Translating gives CASTPPGNRYGYTF.

The chain combines TRBV5-6 with TRBJ1-1, with unresolved D. The CDR3 is 11 amino acids. Germline V lookup: CDR1 SGHDT, CDR2 YYEEEE. The V gene lost 7 bases and the J gene lost 5 bases, with 9 bases spanning the gap. In DNA form, the CDR3 reads TGTGCCAGCCGGAGAGAAACTGAAGCTTTCTTT. This encodes CASRRETEAFF.

This clone was found a few times. The sample carries other DNA sequences with the same CDR3. The rearrangement links TRBV11-2 to TRBJ2-1; 11 bases match TRBD2. V was clipped by 5 bases and J by 4 bases; unmatched bases: 4. CDR3 length equals 15 residues. CDR1 is SGHAT, CDR2 FQNNGV, per germline. The DNA of the CDR3 is TGTGCCAGCAGCCTACTAGCGGGAGCTTACAATGAGCAGTTCTTC. Translating gives CASSLLAGAYNEQFF. The variable domain in full, completed from reference TRBV11-2 and TRBJ2-1, reads EAGVAQSPRYKIIEKRQSVAFWCNPISGHATLYWYQQILGQGPKLLIQFQNNGVVDDSQLPKDRFSAERLKGVDSTLKIQPAKLEDSAVYLCASSLLAGAYNEQFFGPGTRLTVL.

The rearrangement uses TRBV28 and TRBJ1-5; no firm D call. CDR3 size: 13 residues. V was shortened by 5 bases and J by 3 bases, with 8 bases between the two germline ends. Germline-derived CDR1 and CDR2 are MDHEN and SYDVKM. CDR3 amino acids: CASSRENNQPQHF. The CDR3 DNA reads as TGTGCCAGCAGTCGGGAGAACAATCAGCCCCAGCATTTT. The whole variable domain, filled in from reference TRBV28 and TRBJ1-5, reads DVKVTQSSRYLVKRTGEKVFLECVQDMDHENMFWYRQDPGLGLRLIYFSYDVKMKEKGDIPEGYSVSREKKERFSLILESASTNQTSMYLCASSRENNQPQHFGDGTRLSIL.

The J gene is TRBJ2-3, the V gene TRBV19; D gene ambiguous. Trimming stripped 6 bases from V and 3 bases from J, with 13 bases between. Germline loops: CDR1 LNHDA, CDR2 SQIVND (reference sequence). The CDR3 is 14 residues long. CDR3 amino acids: CASRTDGQTDTQYF. The CDR3 nucleotides read TGTGCCAGTAGAACGGACGGGCAAACAGATACGCAGTATTTT.

This chain links TRBV7-3 with TRBJ2-1, with D possibly matching TRBD2 (6 bases). The ends were cut back, 0 bases at V and 7 bases at J, with 13 bases in the middle. Germline CDR1 SGHTA, CDR2 FQGTGA. This CDR3 is 15 amino acids long. CDR3 loop: CASSLTRDFLNEQFF. The CDR3, as DNA: TGTGCCAGCAGCTTAACGCGGGACTTCTTAAATGAGCAGTTCTTC.

This clone was observed a handful of times. The V call is TRBV2, the J call TRBJ2-1; 8 nucleotides match TRBD2. CDR3 length: 15 amino acids. Germline V gives CDR1 SNHLY, CDR2 FYNNEI. The V and J ends lost 8 bases and 1 base, in that order; junction bases with no gene match: 7. This CDR3 reads CASDVAGSSYNEQFF. In DNA, the CDR3 is TGTGCCAGCGATGTAGCGGGGAGTTCCTACAATGAGCAGTTCTTC.

This clone was seen a few times. The chain uses TRBV2 and TRBJ2-5; 7 nucleotides line up with TRBD2. The length of the CDR3 is 14 residues. Trimming at V came to 2 bases and at J to 4 bases, leaving 4 bases not matched to a gene. CDR1 SNHLY and CDR2 FYNNEI come from the germline V gene. As DNA, the CDR3 is TGTGCCAGCAGTGAACGTCTAGCGGCAGAGACCCAGTACTTC. It translates to CASSERLAAETQYF.

The genes are TRBV18 and TRBJ2-3; D tentatively reads TRBD1 or TRBD2 (5 bases each). The CDR3 sequence is 14 residues long. Trimming pared 3 bases from V and 4 bases from J, leaving 11 bases between. Germline lookup yields CDR1 KGHSH and CDR2 LQKENI. As DNA, the CDR3 is TGTGCCAGCTCACCCGGGACGGCGGCAGATACGCAGTATTTT. It translates to CASSPGTAADTQYF.

This clone appeared a few times. The chain couples TRBV25-1 to TRBJ1-1; D not certain. The V end lost 1 base, the J end lost 2 bases, and 5 bases lay between the germline ends. CDR3 length: 13 residues. CDR1 and CDR2 from the germline V gene are MGHDK and SYGVNS. CDR3 amino acids: CASSEWTNTEAFF. The CDR3 nucleotides are TGTGCCAGCAGTGAATGGACCAACACTGAAGCTTTCTTT.

The chain couples TRBV7-8 to TRBJ1-1, with 11 bases fitting TRBD1. In germline, CDR1 is SGHVS, CDR2 FQNEAQ. This CDR3 spans 17 amino acids. Trimming removed 5 bases from V and 5 bases from J; junction bases left unmatched: 13. The CDR3 protein is CASSRGTGGSFGTEAFF. The CDR3 DNA reads as TGTGCCAGCAGCCGAGGGACAGGGGGAAGTTTCGGTACTGAAGCTTTCTTT.

The J gene is TRBJ2-3, the V gene TRBV6-5; 12 nucleotides agree with TRBD1. In germline, CDR1 is MNHEY, CDR2 SVGAGI. Losses at the gene ends were 8 bases for V and 4 bases for J; bases not matched to a gene: 4. This CDR3 comprises 14 residues. The CDR3 DNA reads TGTGCCAGCGCTGGGGACAGGGGGCCAGATACGCAGTATTTT. It specifies CASAGDRGPDTQYF.

The rearrangement links TRBV5-6 to TRBJ2-5; D gene unclear. This CDR3 spans 14 amino acids. CDR1 is SGHDT, CDR2 YYEEEE, per germline. Trimming left V 2 bases short and J 5 bases short, with 13 bases between. The CDR3 DNA reads TGTGCCAGCAGCTTTGTCCAGTCCGGTGAGACCCAGTACTTC. Translating gives CASSFVQSGETQYF. The variable domain in full, completed from reference TRBV5-6 and TRBJ2-5, reads DAGVTQSPTHLIKTRGQQVTLRCSPKSGHDTVSWYQQALGQGPQFIFQYYEEEERQRGNFPDRFSGHQFPNYSSELNVNALLLGDSALYLCASSFVQSGETQYFGPGTRLLVL.

V and J are TRBV27 and TRBJ2-5; D unresolved. V lost 8 bases, J lost 0 bases, and 22 bases lay in between. The germline V gene has CDR1 MNHEY and CDR2 SMNVEV (reference sequence). The CDR3 is 17 amino acids. Here the CDR3 DNA reads TGTGCCAGCGCCTCCCAACCGCTGGGGAACTACCAAGAGACCCAGTACTTC. Protein sequence: CASASQPLGNYQETQYF.

This clone was seen a few times. This sequence joins TRBV30 and TRBJ1-2; no definite D call. The length of the CDR3 is 12 residues. The V and J ends lost 1 base and 4 bases respectively, with 7 bases between them. The germline gives CDR1 GTSNPN, CDR2 SVGIG (reference sequence). The CDR3 DNA follows: TGTGCCTGGAGTGGCGTTACCTATGGCTACACCTTC. Its protein is CAWSGVTYGYTF.

On this clone: Compared with germline, one end of the junction differs, possibly owing to a read error. The V call is TRBV7-2, the J call TRBJ1-1; 7 nucleotides align to TRBD1. The germline gives CDR1 SGHTA, CDR2 FQGNSA. The CDR3 runs 14 residues. The CDR3 protein is CASSPTRDRFEVFF. In DNA, the CDR3 is TGTGCCAGCAGCCCGACGAGGGACAGATTCGAAGTTTTCTTT.

The chain joins TRBV15 to TRBJ1-1; D is unresolved. V was trimmed by 1 base and J by 0 bases, leaving 12 bases between them. This CDR3 contains 16 residues. CDR1 is LNHNV, CDR2 YYDKDF, per germline (reference sequence). The CDR3 reads CATSRGDTSMNTEAFF. CDR3 DNA sequence: TGTGCCACCAGCAGAGGAGACACATCGATGAACACTGAAGCTTTCTTT.